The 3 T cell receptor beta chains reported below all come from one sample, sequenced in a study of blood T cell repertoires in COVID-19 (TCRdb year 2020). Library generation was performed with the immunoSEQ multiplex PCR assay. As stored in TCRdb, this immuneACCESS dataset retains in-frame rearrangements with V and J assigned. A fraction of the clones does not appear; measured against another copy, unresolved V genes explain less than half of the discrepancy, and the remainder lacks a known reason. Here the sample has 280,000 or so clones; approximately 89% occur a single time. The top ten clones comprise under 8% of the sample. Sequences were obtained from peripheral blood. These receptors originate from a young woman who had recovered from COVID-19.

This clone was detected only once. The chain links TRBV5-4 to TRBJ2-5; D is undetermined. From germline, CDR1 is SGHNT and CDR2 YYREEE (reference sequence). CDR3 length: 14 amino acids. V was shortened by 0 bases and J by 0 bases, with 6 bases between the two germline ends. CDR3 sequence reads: CASSLVDYQETQYF. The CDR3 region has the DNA TGTGCCAGCAGCTTGGTAGACTACCAAGAGACCCAGTACTTC. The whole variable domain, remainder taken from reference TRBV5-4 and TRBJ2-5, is ETGVTQSPTHLIKTRGQQVTLRCSSQSGHNTVSWYQQALGQGPQFIFQYYREEENGRGNFPPRFSGLQFPNYSSELNVNALELDDSALYLCASSLVDYQETQYFGPGTRLLVL.

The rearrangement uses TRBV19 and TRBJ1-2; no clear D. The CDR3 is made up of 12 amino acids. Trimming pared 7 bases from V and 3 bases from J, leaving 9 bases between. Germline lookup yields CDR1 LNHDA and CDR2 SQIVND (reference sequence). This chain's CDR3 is CASISPDYGYTF. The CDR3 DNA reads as TGTGCCAGTATTAGCCCAGACTATGGCTACACCTTC.

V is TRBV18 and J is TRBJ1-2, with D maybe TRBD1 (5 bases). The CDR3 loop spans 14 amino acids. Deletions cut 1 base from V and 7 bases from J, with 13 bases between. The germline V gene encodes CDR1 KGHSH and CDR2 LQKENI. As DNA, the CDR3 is TGTGCCAGCTCACCACGACGGGGGAGAGGTGGCTACACCTTC. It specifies CASSPRRGRGGYTF.